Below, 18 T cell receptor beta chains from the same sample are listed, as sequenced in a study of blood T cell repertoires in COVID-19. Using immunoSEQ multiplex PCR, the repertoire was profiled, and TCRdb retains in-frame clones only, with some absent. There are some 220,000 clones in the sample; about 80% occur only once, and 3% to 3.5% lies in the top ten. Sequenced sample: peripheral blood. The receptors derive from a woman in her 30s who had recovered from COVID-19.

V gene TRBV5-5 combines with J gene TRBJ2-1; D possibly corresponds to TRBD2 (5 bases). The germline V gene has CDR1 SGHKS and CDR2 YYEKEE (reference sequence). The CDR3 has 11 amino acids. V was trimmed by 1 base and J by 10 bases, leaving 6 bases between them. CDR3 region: CASSLLAEQFF. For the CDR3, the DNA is TGTGCCAGCAGCTTGTTAGCGGAGCAGTTCTTC.

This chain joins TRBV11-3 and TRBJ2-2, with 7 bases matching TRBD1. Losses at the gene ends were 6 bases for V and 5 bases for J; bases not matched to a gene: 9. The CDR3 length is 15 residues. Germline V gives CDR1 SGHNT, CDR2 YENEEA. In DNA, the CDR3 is TGTGCCAGCAGGAGGGGGCAAATAGGGACCGGGGAGCTGTTTTTT. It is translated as CASRRGQIGTGELFF.

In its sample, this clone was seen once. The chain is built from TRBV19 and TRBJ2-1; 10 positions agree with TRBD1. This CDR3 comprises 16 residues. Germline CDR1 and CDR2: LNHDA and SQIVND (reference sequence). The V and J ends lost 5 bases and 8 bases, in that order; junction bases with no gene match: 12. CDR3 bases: TGTGCCAGTAGTCTTCCGGGACAGGGGTCGGAGCATGAGCAGTTCTTC. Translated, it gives CASSLPGQGSEHEQFF. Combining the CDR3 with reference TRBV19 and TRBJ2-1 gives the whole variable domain DGGITQSPKYLFRKEGQNVTLSCEQNLNHDAMYWYRQDPGQGLRLIYYSQIVNDFQKGDIAEGYSVSREKKESFPLTVTSAQKNPTAFYLCASSLPGQGSEHEQFFGPGTRLTVL.

CDR3 DNA: TGCGCCAGCAGCTTGGCGCGGCCGGCGGGGCAAGAGACCCAGTACTTC. Amino acid sequence: CASSLARPAGQETQYF. The chain employs TRBV5-1 and TRBJ2-5, with D possibly being TRBD2 (6 bases). The CDR3 consists of 16 residues. The germline V gene has CDR1 SGHRS and CDR2 YFSETQ. Trimming cost V 0 bases and J 2 bases, with 14 bases left between them.

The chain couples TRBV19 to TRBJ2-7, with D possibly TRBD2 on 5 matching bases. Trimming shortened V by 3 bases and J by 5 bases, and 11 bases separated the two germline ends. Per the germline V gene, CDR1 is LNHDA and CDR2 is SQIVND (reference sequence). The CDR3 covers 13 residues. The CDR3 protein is CASSIGRGDEQYF. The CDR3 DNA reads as TGTGCCAGTAGTATCGGCCGGGGAGACGAGCAGTACTTC.

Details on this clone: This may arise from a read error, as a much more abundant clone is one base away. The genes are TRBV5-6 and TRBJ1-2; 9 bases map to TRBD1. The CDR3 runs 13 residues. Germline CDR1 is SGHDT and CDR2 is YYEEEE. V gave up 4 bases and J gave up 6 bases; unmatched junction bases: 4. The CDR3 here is CASSLGTGHGYTF. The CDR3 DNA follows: TGTGCCAGCAGCCTCGGGACAGGGCATGGCTACACCTTC.

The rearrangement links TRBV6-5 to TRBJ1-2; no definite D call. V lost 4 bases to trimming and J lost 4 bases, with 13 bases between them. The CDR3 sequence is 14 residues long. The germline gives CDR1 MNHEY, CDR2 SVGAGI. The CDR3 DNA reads TGTGCCAGCAGTTCCAGGACGGACTTCTATGGCTACACCTTC. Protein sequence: CASSSRTDFYGYTF.

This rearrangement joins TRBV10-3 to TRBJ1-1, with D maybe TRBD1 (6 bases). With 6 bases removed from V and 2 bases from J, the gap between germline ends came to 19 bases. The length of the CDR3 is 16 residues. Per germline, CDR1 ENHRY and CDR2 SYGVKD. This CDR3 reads CAIRAGTRTRNTEAFF. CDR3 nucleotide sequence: TGTGCCATCAGAGCCGGGACACGGACCCGCAACACTGAAGCTTTCTTT.

In nucleotides, the CDR3 is TGTGCCAGCAGTTACGGGACTAGCGGAGGGGCAGATACGCAGTATTTT. Encoded protein: CASSYGTSGGADTQYF. V gene TRBV6-5 combines with J gene TRBJ2-3; 11 bases match TRBD2. V lost 2 bases and J lost 4; bases outside the gene matches: 5. Germline V gene lookup returns CDR1 MNHEY and CDR2 SVGAGI. The CDR3 has 16 amino acids.

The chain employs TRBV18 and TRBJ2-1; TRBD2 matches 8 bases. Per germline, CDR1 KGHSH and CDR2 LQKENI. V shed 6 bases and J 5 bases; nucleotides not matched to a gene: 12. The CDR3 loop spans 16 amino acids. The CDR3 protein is CASSDGSGTFDNEQFF. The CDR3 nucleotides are TGTGCCAGCTCGGATGGTAGCGGGACGTTCGACAATGAGCAGTTCTTC.

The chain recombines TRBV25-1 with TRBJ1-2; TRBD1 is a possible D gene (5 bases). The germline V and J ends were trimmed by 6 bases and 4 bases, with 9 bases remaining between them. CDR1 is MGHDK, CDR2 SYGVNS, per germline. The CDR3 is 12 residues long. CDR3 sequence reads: CASSADSYGYTF. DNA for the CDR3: TGTGCCAGCAGCGCTGACAGCTATGGCTACACCTTC.

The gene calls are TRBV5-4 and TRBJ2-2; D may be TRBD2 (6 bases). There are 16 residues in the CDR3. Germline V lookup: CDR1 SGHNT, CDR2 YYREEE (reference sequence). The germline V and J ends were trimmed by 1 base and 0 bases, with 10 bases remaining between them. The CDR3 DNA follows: TGTGCCAGCAGCTTGATTGGGGGGTCGAACACCGGGGAGCTGTTTTTT. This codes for CASSLIGGSNTGELFF.

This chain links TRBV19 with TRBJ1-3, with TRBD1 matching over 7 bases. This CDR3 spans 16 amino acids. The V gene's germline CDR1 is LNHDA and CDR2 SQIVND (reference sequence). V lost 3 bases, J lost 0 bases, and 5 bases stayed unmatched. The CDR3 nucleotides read TGTGCCAGTAGTATCTGGACAGGCCCCTCTGGAAACACCATATATTTT. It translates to CASSIWTGPSGNTIYF.

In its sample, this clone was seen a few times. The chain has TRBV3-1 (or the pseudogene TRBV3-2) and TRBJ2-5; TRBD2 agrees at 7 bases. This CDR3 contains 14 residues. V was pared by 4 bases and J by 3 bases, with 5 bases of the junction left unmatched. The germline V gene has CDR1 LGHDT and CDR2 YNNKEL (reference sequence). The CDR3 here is CASSRGGRKETQYF. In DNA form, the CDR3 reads TGTGCCAGCAGCCGAGGCGGGAGAAAAGAGACCCAGTACTTC.

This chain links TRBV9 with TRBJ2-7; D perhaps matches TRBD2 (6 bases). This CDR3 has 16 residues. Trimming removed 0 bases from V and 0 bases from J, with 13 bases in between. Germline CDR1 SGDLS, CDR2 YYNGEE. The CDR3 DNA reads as TGTGCCAGCAGCGTAGGGCGGGACGGGGGCTCCTACGAGCAGTACTTC. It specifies CASSVGRDGGSYEQYF.

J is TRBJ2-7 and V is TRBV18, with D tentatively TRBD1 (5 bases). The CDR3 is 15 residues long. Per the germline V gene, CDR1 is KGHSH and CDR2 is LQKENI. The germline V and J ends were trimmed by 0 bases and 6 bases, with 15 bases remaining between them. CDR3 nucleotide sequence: TGTGCCAGCTCACCACCGACGACAGCATTCGGCGAGCAGTACTTC. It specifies CASSPPTTAFGEQYF.

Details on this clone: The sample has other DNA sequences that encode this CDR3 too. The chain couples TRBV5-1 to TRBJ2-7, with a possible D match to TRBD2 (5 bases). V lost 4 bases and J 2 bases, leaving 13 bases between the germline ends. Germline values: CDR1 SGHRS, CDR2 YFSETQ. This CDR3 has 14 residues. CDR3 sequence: CASSPDRGTYEQYF. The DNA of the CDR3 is TGCGCCAGCAGCCCGGACCGGGGAACCTACGAGCAGTACTTC.

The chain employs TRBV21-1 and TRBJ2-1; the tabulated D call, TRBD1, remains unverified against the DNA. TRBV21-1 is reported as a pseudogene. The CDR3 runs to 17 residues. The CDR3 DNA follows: TGTGCCAGCAGCAAAGAAGGGGATTCAGCCTACCTCAATGAGCAGTTCTTC. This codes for CASSKEGDSAYLNEQFF.